Listed here are 24 T cell receptor beta chains from one sample, sequenced in a study of T cell responses to AZD1222 COVID-19 vaccine. Repertoires were generated with immunoSEQ multiplex PCR, while TCRdb's copy carries only in-frame clones and drops some. The profile covers roughly 97,000 clones, with around 89% appearing a single time and 7.5% taken by the ten largest. The sample in question was peripheral blood, obtained on day 0 of AZD1222 vaccination. Receptors originate from an adult in good health.

CDR3 sequence (DNA): TGTGCCAGCTCACCCGGGGGGACCGCATCTGGAAACACCATATATTTT. The encoded protein is CASSPGGTASGNTIYF. The J gene is TRBJ1-3, the V gene TRBV18; TRBD1 might be the D (5 bases). The CDR3 totals 16 residues. V was pared by 3 bases and J by 1 base, with 13 bases between. Per the germline V gene, CDR1 is KGHSH and CDR2 is LQKENI.

The chain employs TRBV5-4 and TRBJ2-2; 8 bases are a match to TRBD1. This CDR3 region has 15 residues. Trimming took 4 bases from V and 7 from J; bases not matched to a gene: 9. Germline-derived CDR1 and CDR2 are SGHNT and YYREEE (reference sequence). The CDR3 region is CASSARTGTRGELFF. Written as DNA, the CDR3 is TGTGCCAGCAGCGCGAGGACAGGGACTCGCGGGGAGCTGTTTTTT.

The rearrangement links TRBV6-5 to TRBJ2-1; 9 bases agree with TRBD1. The CDR3 runs to 15 residues. Germline V gene sequence: CDR1 MNHEY, CDR2 SVGAGI. The J segment lost 7 bases and the V segment lost 5 bases, leaving 9 bases of the junction unmatched. CDR3 coding DNA: TGTGCCAGCAGTCCCCGACAGGGGGTGAGGAATGAGCAGTTCTTC. This codes for CASSPRQGVRNEQFF.

This chain connects TRBV24-1 to TRBJ2-5; no firm D call. Looked up from germline, CDR1 is KGHDR and CDR2 is SFDVKD. The CDR3 contains 15 residues. The V and J ends lost 0 bases and 1 base respectively, with 8 bases between them. The CDR3 loop is CATSDLRPGQETQYF. For the CDR3, the DNA is TGTGCCACCAGTGATTTGAGGCCAGGCCAAGAGACCCAGTACTTC.

V gene TRBV29-1 combines with J gene TRBJ2-7; weak D call: TRBD1 (5 bases). The CDR3 runs to 14 residues. The ends were cut back, 7 bases at V and 1 base at J, with 17 bases in the middle. CDR1 is SQVTM and CDR2 is ANQGSEA in the germline V gene. The CDR3 is CSAQTAFGSYEQYF. CDR3 nucleotides: TGCAGCGCCCAGACAGCCTTTGGGTCCTACGAGCAGTACTTC.

This clone has more than one count but fewer than ten. The rearrangement links TRBV29-1 to TRBJ2-3, with D unclear. The ends were cut back, 4 bases at V and 5 bases at J, with 7 bases in the middle. The germline gives CDR1 SQVTM, CDR2 ANQGSEA. CDR3 length: 11 amino acids. CDR3 residues: CSVVWVDTQYF. The CDR3, as DNA: TGCAGCGTTGTCTGGGTAGATACGCAGTATTTT.

This sequence joins TRBV5-5 and TRBJ1-1; tentatively, D is TRBD1 (5 bases). The germline V and J ends were trimmed by 3 bases and 1 base, with 7 bases remaining between them. Germline lookup yields CDR1 SGHKS and CDR2 YYEKEE (reference sequence). The CDR3 is 13 residues long. CDR3 sequence: CASSWTPNTEAFF. The CDR3 nucleotides are TGTGCCAGCAGCTGGACACCGAACACTGAAGCTTTCTTT.

The CDR3 sequence: CASSQGLGGETQYF. CDR3 nucleotides: TGTGCCAGCAGCCAAGGTCTGGGGGGAGAGACCCAGTACTTC. This sequence joins TRBV14 and TRBJ2-5; possible D gene TRBD2, 6 bases. The CDR3 has 14 residues. Trimming shortened V by 1 base and J by 4 bases, and 10 bases separated the two germline ends. From germline, CDR1 is SGHDN and CDR2 FVKESK.

The CDR3 is CASSEALGGTEAFF. In nucleotides, the CDR3 is TGTGCCAGCAGTGAAGCGCTTGGGGGGACTGAAGCTTTCTTT. The chain links TRBV2 to TRBJ1-1; a weak D match, TRBD1 (5 bases). V dropped 0 bases and J dropped 5 bases, with 10 bases sitting between them. There are 14 residues in the CDR3. From germline, CDR1 is SNHLY and CDR2 FYNNEI.

This sequence joins TRBV9 and TRBJ1-2; 12 bases fit TRBD1. The CDR3 consists of 18 residues. Germline V gene sequence: CDR1 SGDLS, CDR2 YYNGEE. V trimming: 3 bases; J trimming: 2 bases; junction bases outside the gene matches: 11. CDR3 DNA sequence: TGTGCCAGCAGCGACTTAACCGGGACAGGGGGCATCAACTATGGCTACACCTTC. Translation gives CASSDLTGTGGINYGYTF. Supplemented by reference TRBV9 and TRBJ1-2, the full variable domain reads DSGVTQTPKHLITATGQRVTLRCSPRSGDLSVYWYQQSLDQGLQFLIQYYNGEERAKGNILERFSAQQFPDLHSELNLSSLELGDSALYFCASSDLTGTGGINYGYTFGSGTRLTVV.

This chain links TRBV9 with TRBJ2-1, with 8 bases fitting TRBD2. The CDR3 consists of 12 residues. Per germline, CDR1 SGDLS and CDR2 YYNGEE. Trimming at V came to 3 bases and at J to 15 bases, leaving 8 bases not matched to a gene. The CDR3 loop reads CASSGIAGIRFF. The CDR3 region has the DNA TGTGCCAGCAGCGGCATAGCGGGAATACGGTTCTTC.

The V gene is TRBV2, the J gene TRBJ2-3; D is possibly TRBD1 (5 bases). Trimming shortened V by 3 bases and J by 3 bases, and 7 bases separated the two germline ends. Germline V gene sequence: CDR1 SNHLY, CDR2 FYNNEI. The CDR3 covers 13 residues. DNA of the CDR3: TGTGCCAGCAGTGACAGGGAAACAGATACGCAGTATTTT. It encodes CASSDRETDTQYF.

This chain joins TRBV28 and TRBJ1-2, with a tentative D call TRBD1 (6 bases). From germline, CDR1 is MDHEN and CDR2 SYDVKM. This CDR3 has 15 residues. The V end lost 7 bases, the J end lost 4 bases, and 19 bases lay between the germline ends. For the CDR3, the DNA is TGTGCCAGCAACAGCGGCGGGGGCGCGGGCTATGGCTACACCTTC. It translates to CASNSGGGAGYGYTF.

V usage is TRBV19 and J usage is TRBJ2-5; no reliable D call. The V gene's germline CDR1 is LNHDA and CDR2 SQIVND (reference sequence). V gave up 3 bases and J gave up 2 bases, with 7 bases separating them. The CDR3 is 13 residues long. CDR3 loop: CASSIRQQETQYF. The CDR3 region has the DNA TGTGCCAGTAGTATCAGGCAGCAAGAGACCCAGTACTTC.

The chain combines TRBV9 with TRBJ1-3; no clear D gene. Trimming took 0 bases from V and 0 from J, leaving 7 bases between them. CDR3 size: 15 residues. CDR1 SGDLS and CDR2 YYNGEE come from the germline V gene. The CDR3 loop reads CASSVAGNSGNTIYF. DNA of the CDR3: TGTGCCAGCAGCGTAGCGGGAAACTCTGGAAACACCATATATTTT.

This clone showed up just once. The DNA of the CDR3 is TGTGCCAGCAGCCAAGCGACTCCTGAGCAGTTCTTC. Protein product: CASSQATPEQFF. This chain connects TRBV3-1 (or the pseudogene TRBV3-2) to TRBJ2-1, with D unresolved. CDR3 size: 12 residues. The ends were cut back, 1 base at V and 9 bases at J, with 7 bases in the middle. Looked up from germline, CDR1 is LGHDT and CDR2 is YNNKEL (reference sequence).

The chain couples TRBV2 to TRBJ2-7, with 7 nucleotides matching TRBD1. CDR3 length equals 13 residues. Germline values: CDR1 SNHLY, CDR2 FYNNEI. With V trimmed by 6 bases and J by 0 bases, 2 bases remained unmatched. The chain's CDR3 is CASRGQLSYEQYF. CDR3 DNA sequence: TGTGCCAGCAGGGGACAGCTCTCCTACGAGCAGTACTTC.

This sequence joins TRBV7-6 and TRBJ1-3; 7 nucleotides align to TRBD1. The CDR3 runs 17 residues. CDR1 is SGHVS, CDR2 FNYEAQ, per germline. The trim removed 1 base at V and 4 bases at J, leaving 10 bases unmatched. CDR3 DNA sequence: TGTGCCAGCAGCTTAGGGGGGACAGCTCAGGCCGGAAACACCATATATTTT. Amino acids: CASSLGGTAQAGNTIYF.

The chain employs TRBV28 and TRBJ1-2, with TRBD1 matching over 9 bases. CDR1 MDHEN and CDR2 SYDVKM come from the germline V gene. Trimming cost V 5 bases and J 3 bases; bases outside gene matches: 7. The CDR3 has 15 amino acids. The CDR3 loop is CASSPHRGQYYGYTF. The CDR3 DNA sequence: TGTGCCAGCAGTCCCCACAGGGGGCAGTACTATGGCTACACCTTC.

The chain carries TRBV2 and TRBJ2-2; 8 bases fit TRBD1. The CDR3 is 15 residues long. Trimming took 5 bases from V and 3 from J; bases not matched to a gene: 5. Germline-derived CDR1 and CDR2 are SNHLY and FYNNEI. The CDR3 DNA reads as TGTGCCAGCAGTTTACAGGGGGAATACACCGGGGAGCTGTTTTTT. Its translation is CASSLQGEYTGELFF.

This clone appeared a few times. The chain carries TRBV18 and TRBJ1-1; weak D call: TRBD1 (6 bases). The CDR3 is 15 amino acids. Trimming shortened V by 1 base and J by 7 bases, and 16 bases separated the two germline ends. Germline CDR1 is KGHSH and CDR2 is LQKENI. In DNA, the CDR3 is TGTGCCAGCTCACCACAGGGGGGAGGTTCTGGTGAAGCTTTCTTT. This gives the protein CASSPQGGGSGEAFF.

The genes are TRBV5-4 and TRBJ1-2, with 7 bases matching TRBD1. V shed 1 base, J shed 5 bases, and the junction held 8 bases outside the gene matches. Germline CDR1 is SGHNT and CDR2 is YYREEE (reference sequence). This CDR3 region has 15 residues. The CDR3 DNA sequence: TGTGCCAGCAGCTTGCCCCAGGGGGTTCGGTATGGCTACACCTTC. Protein: CASSLPQGVRYGYTF.

This clone was seen just once. J is TRBJ2-6 and V is TRBV28, with 7 bases aligning to TRBD1. Germline lookup yields CDR1 MDHEN and CDR2 SYDVKM. V lost 6 bases, J lost 0 bases, and 8 bases stayed unmatched. This CDR3 is 17 amino acids long. The CDR3 coding sequence is TGTGCCAGCAGCTACGCGACAGGGAACTCTGGGGCCAACGTCCTGACTTTC. Translated: CASSYATGNSGANVLTF.

This clone was seen once. V gene TRBV6-5 combines with J gene TRBJ1-1; no clear D. This CDR3 is built from 13 residues. The ends were cut back, 5 bases at V and 3 bases at J, with 10 bases in the middle. Per germline, CDR1 MNHEY and CDR2 SVGAGI. The CDR3 loop is CASSKAVYTEAFF. For the CDR3, the DNA is TGTGCCAGCAGTAAGGCAGTTTACACTGAAGCTTTCTTT.